The 28 T cell receptor beta chains reported below all come from one sample, sequenced in a study of T cells in Graves' hyperthyroidism and ophthalmopathy (dated by TCRdb to between 2018 and 2020). Library prep was done by multiplex PCR. Sequencing was performed on an Illumina HiSeq 2000. The TCR beta CDR3 regions were amplified from RNA transcripts. The first round of RT-PCR for the TCR CDR3 was performed with the HTBI primer set and the Qiagen OneStep RT-PCR kit. TCRdb took the public reads, trimmed them with fastp at Q25, ran MiXCR for clone calling and kept in-frame beta chains. Every CDR3 protein is listed once, alongside the most common genes and DNA of its rows. The sample table records 690,000 or so distinct CDR3 sequences; around a sixth of these occur just once. The leading ten clones occupy roughly 17% of the sample. Sequences were obtained from blood. The receptors were sampled from a woman aged 50 to 60 with Graves' hyperthyroidism that later progressed to Graves' ophthalmopathy.

This clonotype was counted at least ten times. The V call is TRBV2, the J call TRBJ1-1; possible D gene TRBD1, 5 bases. Deletions cut 8 bases from V and 0 bases from J, with 16 bases between. The CDR3 length is 15 residues. The germline CDR1 and CDR2 sequences are SNHLY and FYNNEI. The CDR3 DNA follows: TGTGCCAGCCAATCTGGGACGGTACTGAACACTGAAGCTTTCTTT. As protein: CASQSGTVLNTEAFF.

This clonotype was recorded at least ten times. The CDR3 DNA reads as TGTGCCAGCAGCCCCTGGGACAGGCGAACTGAAGCTTTCTTT. Translating gives CASSPWDRRTEAFF. The V and J genes are TRBV3-1 and TRBJ1-1; 8 nucleotides line up with TRBD1. The CDR3 length is 14 residues. The V segment lost 4 bases and the J segment 5 bases; nucleotides outside the gene matches: 6. CDR1 is LGHDT and CDR2 is YNNKEL in the germline V gene (reference sequence).

This clonotype has at least ten counts. V gene TRBV3-1 combines with J gene TRBJ2-1, with 9 positions matching TRBD1. Germline trimming cut 0 bases from V and 5 bases from J; bases unmatched to any gene: 8. The CDR3 totals 17 residues. Per germline, CDR1 LGHDT and CDR2 YNNKEL (reference sequence). CDR3 in DNA: TGTGCCAGCAGCCAAGATCTTTTACAGGGGGCCCACAATGAGCAGTTCTTC. This translates into CASSQDLLQGAHNEQFF.

A remark on this clonotype: One base away lies a much larger clone, so this may be a sequencing read error. The rearrangement joins TRBV18 to TRBJ2-7, with TRBD1 as a possible D gene (6 bases). The CDR3 extends over 15 amino acids. Germline V gene lookup returns CDR1 KGHSH and CDR2 LQKENI. CDR3 sequence reads: CASSPLQGVTYEQNF. The CDR3 DNA reads TGTGCCAGCTCACCACTACAGGGAGTCACCTACGAGCAGAACTTC. Full variable domain (remainder filled in from reference TRBV18 and TRBJ2-7): NAGVMQNPRHLVRRRGQEARLRCSPMKGHSHVYWYRQLPEEGLKFMVYLQKENIIDESGMPKERFSAEFPKEGPSILRIQQVVRGDSAAYFCASSPLQGVTYEQNFGPGTRLTVT.

In its sample, this clonotype was seen a few times. The chain uses TRBV19 and TRBJ2-7; 13 nucleotides line up with TRBD2. The CDR3 covers 14 residues. J gave up 2 bases and V 5 bases, and 0 bases lay outside the gene matches. Germline CDR1 and CDR2: LNHDA and SQIVND (reference sequence). CDR3 residues: CASSGLAGAYEQYF. The CDR3 DNA follows: TGTGCCAGTAGTGGACTAGCGGGGGCCTACGAGCAGTACTTC.

V usage is TRBV10-3 and J usage is TRBJ2-5; weak D call: TRBD1 (6 bases). Trimming shortened V by 6 bases and J by 2 bases, and 13 bases separated the two germline ends. This CDR3 has 14 amino acids. Per germline, CDR1 ENHRY and CDR2 SYGVKD. CDR3 amino acids: CAISLQGAQETQYF. The CDR3 DNA sequence: TGTGCCATCAGCCTACAGGGAGCACAAGAGACCCAGTACTTC.

The genes are TRBV30 and TRBJ1-3; a possible D gene is TRBD1 (5 bases). Trimming took off 4 bases at V and 4 bases at J, with 14 bases between the two ends. Germline loops: CDR1 GTSNPN, CDR2 SVGIG (reference sequence). This CDR3 region has 14 residues. CDR3 DNA: TGTGCCTGGACTATGCAGGGAGGAGGAAACACCATATATTTT. Translating gives CAWTMQGGGNTIYF.

The chain couples TRBV7-8 to TRBJ2-5; D may be TRBD2 (6 bases). Germline CDR1 and CDR2: SGHVS and FQNEAQ. The CDR3 is 15 amino acids. Between the trimmed V and J ends, which lost 7 bases and 1 base, there was a span of 16 bases. The CDR3 region is CASTLSGMAQETQYF. As DNA, the CDR3 is TGTGCCAGCACCCTTAGCGGAATGGCCCAAGAGACCCAGTACTTC.

This clonotype has a count of ten or more. This chain uses TRBV27 with TRBJ1-2, with 9 bases matching TRBD1. Germline V gene data show CDR1 as MNHEY and CDR2 as SMNVEV (reference sequence). The CDR3 sequence is 14 residues long. The V gene end was trimmed by 2 bases and the J gene end by 6 bases; junction bases not matched to a gene: 4. CDR3 nucleotide sequence: TGTGCCAGCAGTTTACTCGGGACAGGGCATGGCTACACCTTC. It codes for CASSLLGTGHGYTF.

This clonotype was counted at least ten times. The genes are TRBV7-3 and TRBJ1-6; D is unclear. V lost 5 bases and J lost 7, with 18 bases in between. CDR3 length: 16 amino acids. Looked up from germline, CDR1 is SGHTA and CDR2 is FQGTGA. The CDR3 DNA reads as TGTGCCAGCAGCCCAGGCAGGCCGAGAATAAATTCACCCCTCCACTTT. Its protein is CASSPGRPRINSPLHF.

As concerns this clonotype: The missing conserved phenylalanine or tryptophan at the end of this CDR3 makes a read error likely. V usage is TRBV5-6 and J usage is TRBJ1-3; no definite D call. Germline V gives CDR1 SGHDT, CDR2 YYEEEE. CDR3 size: 15 residues. The V end was cut by 1 base, the J end by 1 base, with 9 bases between. The CDR3: CASSLPDGSGNTIYL. The CDR3 region has the DNA TGTGCCAGCAGCTTGCCCGACGGATCTGGAAACACCATATATCTT.

This clonotype was recorded a few times. The CDR3 DNA is TGTGCCAGCAGCCCACAGGGAACTACGAACACCGGGGAGCTGTTTTTT. It is translated as CASSPQGTTNTGELFF. The chain couples TRBV7-9 to TRBJ2-2, with TRBD1 as a possible D gene (6 bases). CDR1 and CDR2 from the germline V gene are SEHNR and FQNEAQ (reference sequence). V lost 5 bases, J lost 0 bases, and 13 bases lay in between. CDR3 length: 16 amino acids.

There are a few counts of this clonotype. The chain combines TRBV3-1 with TRBJ2-3, with no clear D. Germline CDR1 LGHDT, CDR2 YNNKEL (reference sequence). This CDR3 spans 17 amino acids. V lost 4 bases and J lost 0, with 17 bases in between. The CDR3 DNA reads TGTGCCAGCAGCCGCCGGTCTCTAGGAGTAAGCACAGATACGCAGTATTTT. The encoded protein is CASSRRSLGVSTDTQYF.

The chain couples TRBV7-2 to TRBJ2-5; either TRBD1 or TRBD2 may fit D (5 bases each). CDR3 length equals 15 residues. CDR1 is SGHTA and CDR2 is FQGNSA in the germline V gene. With 5 bases removed from V and 3 bases from J, the gap between germline ends came to 16 bases. CDR3 protein: CASSQSGMGEETQYF. For the CDR3, the DNA is TGTGCCAGCAGCCAGTCAGGGATGGGAGAAGAGACCCAGTACTTC.

This clonotype was picked up many times. The chain uses TRBV12-3 or TRBV12-4 and TRBJ2-3; D gene unclear. V was clipped by 7 bases and J by 4 bases, with 6 bases between them. This CDR3 region has 11 residues. The CDR3 is CASNSADTQYF. The DNA for the CDR3 is TGTGCCAGCAACAGCGCAGATACGCAGTATTTT.

The V call is TRBV24-1, the J call TRBJ2-1; 7 bases are shared with TRBD2. Per germline, CDR1 KGHDR and CDR2 SFDVKD. The CDR3 has 15 residues. With 5 bases clipped from V and 4 bases from J, the junction kept 7 bases outside the gene matches. CDR3 amino acids: CATSGTRSRYNEQFF. Written as DNA, the CDR3 is TGTGCCACCAGTGGGACTAGATCACGATACAATGAGCAGTTCTTC.

The DNA for the CDR3 is TGTGCCAGTAGTATTGGGACAGGTGCCTACAATGAGCAGTTCTTC. It codes for CASSIGTGAYNEQFF. The chain is built from TRBV19 and TRBJ2-1, with TRBD1 matching over 8 bases. CDR3 length equals 15 residues. The V segment lost 3 bases and the J segment 2 bases; nucleotides outside the gene matches: 3. CDR1 is LNHDA, CDR2 SQIVND, per germline (reference sequence).

With regard to this clonotype: A much larger clone sits a single nucleotide away, making a read error possible. V usage is TRBV5-1 and J usage is TRBJ2-7; D might be TRBD1 or TRBD2, each matching 5 bases. V was trimmed by 4 bases and J by 4 bases, leaving 18 bases between them. Germline values: CDR1 SGHRS, CDR2 YFSETQ. The CDR3 covers 15 residues. The DNA for the CDR3 is TGCGCCAGCAGCCACGCGCCGGGACGGGGATACGAGCAGTACTTC. Amino acids: CASSHAPGRGYEQYF.

The V call is TRBV7-9, the J call TRBJ2-3; 8 nucleotides line up with TRBD1. The CDR3 has 15 residues. J was trimmed by 5 bases and V by 3 bases; bases with no gene match: 7. CDR1 is SEHNR, CDR2 FQNEAQ, per germline (reference sequence). This chain's CDR3 is CASSLTGDWRDTQYF. CDR3 in DNA: TGTGCCAGCAGCTTGACAGGGGATTGGAGAGATACGCAGTATTTT.

The chain uses TRBV6-5 and TRBJ2-6; no firm D call. The CDR3 consists of 17 residues. Trimming cost V 2 bases and J 1 base, with 12 bases left between them. From germline, CDR1 is MNHEY and CDR2 SVGAGI. The CDR3 DNA reads as TGTGCCAGCAGTTACCAGACACAGTGGTCTGGGGCCAACGTCCTGACTTTC. It translates to CASSYQTQWSGANVLTF.

This clonotype was detected ten times or more. The chain carries TRBV20-1 and TRBJ1-5; TRBD1 might be the D (5 bases). This CDR3 has 13 residues. The germline CDR1 and CDR2 sequences are DFQATT and SNEGSKA (reference sequence). V lost 6 bases and J lost 3, with 12 bases in between. The CDR3 nucleotides are TGCAGTGCCCTTCCGGGGACCAATCAGCCCCAGCATTTT. As protein: CSALPGTNQPQHF.

This rearrangement joins TRBV4-2 to TRBJ1-3; 7 bases agree with TRBD1. The CDR3 sequence is 19 residues long. V dropped 0 bases and J dropped 0; count of bases not matched to a gene: 11. In germline, CDR1 is LGHNA, CDR2 YNFKEQ. The CDR3 loop reads CASSQDRAGQAYSGNTIYF. In DNA, the CDR3 is TGTGCCAGCAGCCAAGATCGGGCCGGACAGGCTTACTCTGGAAACACCATATATTTT.

This clonotype was seen at least ten times. CDR3 loop: CASSLFTTGQEAFF. The DNA of the CDR3 is TGCGCCAGCAGCTTGTTTACGACGGGCCAGGAGGCTTTCTTT. The chain couples TRBV5-1 to TRBJ1-1; D uncertain. Germline-derived CDR1 and CDR2 are SGHRS and YFSETQ. The CDR3 loop spans 14 amino acids. Trimming removed 1 base from V and 11 bases from J, with 18 bases in between.

This clonotype came up a few times. The chain is built from TRBV20-1 and TRBJ2-2; a weak D match, TRBD1 (6 bases). The CDR3 runs 14 residues. Trimming cost V 5 bases and J 1 base, with 11 bases left between them. The germline gives CDR1 DFQATT, CDR2 SNEGSKA (reference sequence). The CDR3 is CSAQGPQNTGELFF. DNA for the CDR3: TGCAGTGCTCAGGGGCCCCAGAACACCGGGGAGCTGTTTTTT.

This clonotype has a count of ten or more. The chain is built from TRBV6-1 and TRBJ1-5, with TRBD1 as a possible D gene (5 bases). V was cut by 5 bases and J by 6 bases, with 17 bases left in between. Germline V lookup: CDR1 MNHNS, CDR2 SASEGT. This CDR3 has 15 amino acids. CDR3 in DNA: TGTGCCAGCAGTCCTCAGGGTATCGGGAGTCAGCCCCAGCATTTT. It specifies CASSPQGIGSQPQHF.

This clonotype was found many times. The chain couples TRBV12-5 to TRBJ1-1; D might be TRBD1 (6 bases). Deletions cut 6 bases from V and 4 bases from J, with 18 bases between. Germline V gives CDR1 LGHNT, CDR2 FRNRAP. There are 15 residues in the CDR3. CDR3 amino acids: CASGLLRGLGTEAFF. The CDR3 coding sequence is TGTGCTAGTGGCCTACTCCGGGGGCTGGGCACTGAAGCTTTCTTT.

This clonotype has more than one count but fewer than ten. This chain joins TRBV24-1 and TRBJ2-7; D assignment may be TRBD1 or TRBD2 (5 bases each). V lost 0 bases and J lost 6, with 14 bases in between. The length of the CDR3 is 15 residues. Germline CDR1 KGHDR, CDR2 SFDVKD. The CDR3 spells CATSDLRTGTSEQYF. Here the CDR3 DNA reads TGTGCCACCAGTGATTTGCGAACTGGGACCTCCGAGCAGTACTTC.

V is TRBV3-1 and J is TRBJ2-3; the D is unclear. This CDR3 comprises 12 residues. CDR1 and CDR2 (germline): LGHDT, YNNKEL (reference sequence). V gave up 5 bases and J gave up 6 bases, with 9 bases separating them. CDR3 loop: CASSSPADTQYF. Here the CDR3 DNA reads TGTGCCAGCAGCTCCCCCGCGGATACGCAGTATTTT.